The rows below give T cell receptor beta chains drawn from one sample of a study of regulatory T cells. TCRdb's copy holds only in-frame clones and misses some; the assay was immunoSEQ multiplex PCR. The sample gives around 15,000 clones, roughly 90% of which show up once; roughly a third is in the top ten. Input material: CD8+ T cells sorted from blood. The origin of the receptors is a person under 35 with CD3G deficiency. The CDR3 runs from the conserved cysteine through the conserved F or W. A D gene is named only where the DNA matches it firmly. Part of the rows lack a size; the others show once, few, many or a class for expanded clones.

clone size,V gene,D gene,J gene,CDR3 protein,CDR3 DNA
few,TRBV7-8,.,TRBJ1-1,CASSLAEGATEAFF,TGTGCCAGCAGCTTAGCGGAGGGAGCCACTGAAGCTTTCTTT
.,TRBV7-2,TRBD2,TRBJ2-1,CASSSSGGLYNEQFF,TGTGCCAGCAGCTCTAGCGGAGGACTATACAATGAGCAGTTCTTC
.,TRBV5-5,TRBD1,TRBJ1-5,CASSARPGGRQPQHF,TGTGCCAGCAGCGCTCGGCCAGGGGGCCGTCAGCCCCAGCATTTT
once,TRBV10-3,TRBD1,TRBJ2-7,CAIRSPDRGGEQYF,TGTGCCATCAGGTCTCCGGACAGGGGCGGCGAGCAGTACTTC
.,TRBV7-9,.,TRBJ2-3,CASSERVQHPDTQYF,TGTGCCAGCAGCGAGAGGGTCCAGCATCCAGATACGCAGTATTTT
.,TRBV19,TRBD1,TRBJ2-7,CATSPGQGYEQYF,TGTGCCACCTCGCCGGGACAGGGCTACGAGCAGTACTTC
.,TRBV7-9,.,TRBJ1-2,CASSLGGYGYTF,TGTGCCAGCAGCTTGGGGGGCTATGGCTACACCTTC
.,TRBV4-1,.,TRBJ1-6,CASSQKWAGNSPLHF,TGCGCCAGCAGCCAAAAATGGGCGGGAAATTCACCCCTCCACTTT
.,TRBV7-9,.,TRBJ1-2,CASSSPGAPTSRTF,TGTGCCAGCAGCTCCCCGGGAGCCCCCACTTCTAGGACCTTC
once,TRBV9,TRBD2,TRBJ2-3,CASSVLSGGDTDTQYF,TGTGCCAGCAGCGTCCTTAGCGGGGGAGACACAGATACGCAGTATTTT
.,TRBV29-1,.,TRBJ2-1,CSVDGGSYNEQFF,TGCAGCGTTGACGGAGGCTCCTACAATGAGCAGTTCTTC
.,TRBV4-1,.,TRBJ1-2,CASSQDWQESNYGYTF,TGCGCCAGCAGCCAAGATTGGCAGGAATCTAACTATGGCTACACCTTC
.,TRBV13,.,TRBJ2-7,CASSAPDGPSSYEQYF,TGTGCCAGCAGCGCCCCCGACGGACCCAGCTCCTACGAGCAGTACTTC
.,TRBV6-5,TRBD1,TRBJ1-2,CASSPTGGRGNGYTF,TGTGCCAGCAGTCCGACAGGGGGCCGGGGGAATGGCTACACCTTC
once,TRBV7-8,TRBD2,TRBJ2-2,CASIELAGANTGELFF,TGTGCCAGCATCGAACTAGCGGGGGCGAACACCGGGGAGCTGTTTTTT
.,TRBV12-5,.,TRBJ1-1,CASGFGKRGTGEAFF,TGTGCTAGTGGTTTTGGGAAGAGGGGAACGGGTGAAGCTTTCTTT
.,TRBV5-1,.,TRBJ2-1,CASSYDSYNEQFF,TGCGCCAGCAGCTACGACAGTTACAATGAGCAGTTCTTC
.,TRBV5-6,.,TRBJ2-1,CASSPDRPNEQFF,TGTGCCAGCAGTCCCGACCGCCCCAATGAGCAGTTCTTC
.,TRBV7-2,.,TRBJ2-3,CASSFVTQTSTDTQYF,TGTGCCAGCAGCTTTGTAACTCAAACTAGCACAGATACGCAGTATTTT
.,TRBV5-1,.,TRBJ2-2,CASSPGQGTGELFF,TGCGCCAGCAGCCCCGGTCAGGGCACCGGGGAGCTGTTTTTT
.,TRBV29-1,.,TRBJ1-2,CSAGTSYGYTF,TGCAGCGCCGGGACGAGCTATGGCTACACCTTC
.,TRBV5-1,TRBD2,TRBJ2-5,CASSWEGRETQYF,TGCGCCAGCAGTTGGGAGGGCCGGGAGACCCAGTACTTC
.,TRBV5-4,.,TRBJ1-1,CASSYGQREAFF,TGTGCCAGCAGCTATGGACAGCGTGAAGCTTTCTTT